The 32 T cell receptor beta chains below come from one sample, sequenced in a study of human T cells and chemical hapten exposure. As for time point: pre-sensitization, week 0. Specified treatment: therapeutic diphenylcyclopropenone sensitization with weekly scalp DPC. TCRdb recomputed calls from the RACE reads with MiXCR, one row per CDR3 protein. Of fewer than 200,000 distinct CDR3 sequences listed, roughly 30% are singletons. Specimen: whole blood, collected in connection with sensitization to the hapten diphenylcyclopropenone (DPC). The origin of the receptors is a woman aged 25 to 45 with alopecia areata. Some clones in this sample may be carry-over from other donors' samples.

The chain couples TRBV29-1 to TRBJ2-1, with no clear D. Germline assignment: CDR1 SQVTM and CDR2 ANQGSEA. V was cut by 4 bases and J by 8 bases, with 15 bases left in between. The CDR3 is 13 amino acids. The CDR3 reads CSVVFIGFDEQFF. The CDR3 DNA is TGCAGCGTTGTCTTTATTGGGTTCGATGAGCAGTTCTTC.

The CDR3 DNA sequence: TGTGCCAGCACTCCCGGGACAGGACCGGGGACAGATACGCAGTATTTT. Protein product: CASTPGTGPGTDTQYF. The J gene is TRBJ2-3, the V gene TRBV6-2 or TRBV6-3, with TRBD1 identical over 8 bases. Germline CDR1 is MNHEY and CDR2 is SVGEGT. V shed 7 bases, J shed 3 bases, and the junction held 12 bases outside the gene matches. This CDR3 is 16 amino acids long.

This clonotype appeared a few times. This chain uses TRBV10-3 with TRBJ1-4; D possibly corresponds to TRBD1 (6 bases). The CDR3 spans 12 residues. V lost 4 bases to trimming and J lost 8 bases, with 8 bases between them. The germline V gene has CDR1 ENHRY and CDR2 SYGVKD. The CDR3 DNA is TGTGCCATCAGTGCAGGGGCGGAAAAACTGTTTTTT. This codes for CAISAGAEKLFF.

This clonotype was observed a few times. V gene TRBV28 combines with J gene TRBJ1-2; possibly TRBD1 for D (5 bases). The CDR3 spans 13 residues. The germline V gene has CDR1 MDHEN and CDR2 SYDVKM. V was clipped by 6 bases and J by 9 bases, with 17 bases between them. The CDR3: CASSSQGERSYTF. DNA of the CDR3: TGTGCCAGCAGCTCCCAGGGTGAAAGGAGCTACACCTTC.

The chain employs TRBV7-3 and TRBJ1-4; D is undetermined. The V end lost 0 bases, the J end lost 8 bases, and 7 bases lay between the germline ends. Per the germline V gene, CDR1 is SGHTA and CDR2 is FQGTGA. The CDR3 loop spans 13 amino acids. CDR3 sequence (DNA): TGTGCCAGCAGCTTAACGTCGGGCGAAAAACTGTTTTTT. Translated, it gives CASSLTSGEKLFF.

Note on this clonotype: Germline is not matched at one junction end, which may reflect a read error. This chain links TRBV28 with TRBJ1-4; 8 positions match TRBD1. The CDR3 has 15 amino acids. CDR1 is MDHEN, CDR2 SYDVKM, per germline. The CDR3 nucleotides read TGTGCCGGCAGTTTTAGTGGACAGGGACGGGAAAAACTGTTTTTT. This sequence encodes CAGSFSGQGREKLFF. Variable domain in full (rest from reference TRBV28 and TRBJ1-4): DVKVTQSSRYLVKRTGEKVFLECVQDMDHENMFWYRQDPGLGLRLIYFSYDVKMKEKGDIPEGYSVSREKKERFSLILESASTNQTSMYLCAGSFSGQGREKLFFGSGTQLSVL.

The CDR3 is CSVRDTEAFF. The CDR3 nucleotides are TGCAGCGTCCGGGACACTGAAGCTTTCTTT. The chain couples TRBV29-1 to TRBJ1-1; D call uncertain. CDR1 and CDR2 (germline): SQVTM, ANQGSEA. The length of the CDR3 is 10 residues. V was cut by 6 bases and J by 3 bases, with 5 bases left in between.

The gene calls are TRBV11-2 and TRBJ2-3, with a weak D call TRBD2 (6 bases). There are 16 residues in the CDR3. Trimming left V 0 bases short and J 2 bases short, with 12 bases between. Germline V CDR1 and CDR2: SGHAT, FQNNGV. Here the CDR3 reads CASSLEPGLLTDTQYF. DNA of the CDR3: TGTGCCAGCAGCTTAGAACCAGGACTACTCACAGATACGCAGTATTTT.

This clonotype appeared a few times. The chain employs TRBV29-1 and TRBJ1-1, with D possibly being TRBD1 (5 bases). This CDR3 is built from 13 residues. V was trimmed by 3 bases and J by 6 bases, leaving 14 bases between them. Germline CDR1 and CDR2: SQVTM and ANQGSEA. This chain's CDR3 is CSVEGEAGPEAFF. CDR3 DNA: TGCAGCGTTGAGGGCGAGGCAGGGCCTGAAGCTTTCTTT.

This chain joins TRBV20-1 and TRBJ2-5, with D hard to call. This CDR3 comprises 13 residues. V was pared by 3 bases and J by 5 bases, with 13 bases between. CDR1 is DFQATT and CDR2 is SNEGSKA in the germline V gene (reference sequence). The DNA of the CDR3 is TGCAGTGCTAGTAGGACGACCTGGGAGACCCAGTACTTC. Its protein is CSASRTTWETQYF.

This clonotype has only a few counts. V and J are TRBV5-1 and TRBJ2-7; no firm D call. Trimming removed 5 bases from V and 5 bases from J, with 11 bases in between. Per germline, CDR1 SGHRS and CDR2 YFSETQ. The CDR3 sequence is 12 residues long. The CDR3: CASRIGLNEQYF. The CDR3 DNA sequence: TGCGCCAGCAGGATCGGGCTGAACGAGCAGTACTTC.

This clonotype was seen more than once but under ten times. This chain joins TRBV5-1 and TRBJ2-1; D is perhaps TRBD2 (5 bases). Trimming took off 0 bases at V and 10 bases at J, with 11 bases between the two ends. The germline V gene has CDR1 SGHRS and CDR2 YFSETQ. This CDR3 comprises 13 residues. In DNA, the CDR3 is TGCGCCAGCAGCTTGGGGGCGGGCCGAGAGCAGTTCTTC. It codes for CASSLGAGREQFF.

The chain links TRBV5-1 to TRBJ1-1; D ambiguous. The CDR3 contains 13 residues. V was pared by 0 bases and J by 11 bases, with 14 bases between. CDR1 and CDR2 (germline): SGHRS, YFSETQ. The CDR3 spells CASSLEGARVAFF. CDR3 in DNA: TGCGCCAGCAGCTTGGAAGGTGCCAGAGTGGCTTTCTTT.

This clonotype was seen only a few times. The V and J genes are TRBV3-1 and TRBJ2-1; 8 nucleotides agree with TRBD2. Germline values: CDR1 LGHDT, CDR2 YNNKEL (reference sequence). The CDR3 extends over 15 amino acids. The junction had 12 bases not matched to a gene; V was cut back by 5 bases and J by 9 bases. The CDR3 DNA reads TGTGCCAGCAGCGCGCCGGGACTAGATTCGTTTGAGCAGTTCTTC. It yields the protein CASSAPGLDSFEQFF.

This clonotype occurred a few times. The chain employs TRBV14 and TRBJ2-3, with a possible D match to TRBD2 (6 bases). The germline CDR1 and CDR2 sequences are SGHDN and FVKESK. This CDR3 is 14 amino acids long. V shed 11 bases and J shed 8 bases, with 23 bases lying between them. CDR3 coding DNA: TGTGCCTCCAACCGGCGGGGCGTCGCGGTTACGCAGTATTTT. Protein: CASNRRGVAVTQYF.

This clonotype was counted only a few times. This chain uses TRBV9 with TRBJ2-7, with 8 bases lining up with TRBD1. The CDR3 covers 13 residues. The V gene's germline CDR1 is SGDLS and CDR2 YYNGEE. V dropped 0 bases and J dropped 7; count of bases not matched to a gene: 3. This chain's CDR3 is CASSVATGVEQYF. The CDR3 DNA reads TGTGCCAGCAGCGTAGCGACAGGGGTTGAGCAGTACTTC.

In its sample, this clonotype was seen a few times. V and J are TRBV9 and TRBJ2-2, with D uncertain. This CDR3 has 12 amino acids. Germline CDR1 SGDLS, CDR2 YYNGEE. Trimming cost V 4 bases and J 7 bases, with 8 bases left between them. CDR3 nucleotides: TGTGCCAGCAGCCAATTGGGCGGGGAGCTGTTTTTT. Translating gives CASSQLGGELFF. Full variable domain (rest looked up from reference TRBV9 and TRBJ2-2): DSGVTQTPKHLITATGQRVTLRCSPRSGDLSVYWYQQSLDQGLQFLIQYYNGEERAKGNILERFSAQQFPDLHSELNLSSLELGDSALYFCASSQLGGELFFGEGSRLTVL.

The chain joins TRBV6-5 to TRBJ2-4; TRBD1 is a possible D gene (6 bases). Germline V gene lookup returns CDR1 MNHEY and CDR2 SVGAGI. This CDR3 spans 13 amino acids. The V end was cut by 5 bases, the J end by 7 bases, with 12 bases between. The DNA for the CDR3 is TGTGCCAGCAGTAGAACACAGGGTAACATTCAGTACTTC. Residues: CASSRTQGNIQYF.

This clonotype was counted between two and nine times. This chain's CDR3 is CSARDLPPNEKLFF. In DNA, the CDR3 is TGCAGTGCTAGAGATCTACCCCCTAATGAAAAACTGTTTTTT. The rearrangement uses TRBV20-1 and TRBJ1-4, with D uncertain. Trimming left V 0 bases short and J 3 bases short, with 8 bases between. CDR1 and CDR2 (germline): DFQATT, SNEGSKA (reference sequence). CDR3 length equals 14 residues.

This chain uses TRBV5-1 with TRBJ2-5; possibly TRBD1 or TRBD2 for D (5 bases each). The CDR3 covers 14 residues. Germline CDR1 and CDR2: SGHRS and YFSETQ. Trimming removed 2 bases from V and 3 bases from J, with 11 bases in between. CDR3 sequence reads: CASSFGQGEETQYF. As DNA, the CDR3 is TGCGCCAGCAGCTTTGGGCAGGGAGAAGAGACCCAGTACTTC.

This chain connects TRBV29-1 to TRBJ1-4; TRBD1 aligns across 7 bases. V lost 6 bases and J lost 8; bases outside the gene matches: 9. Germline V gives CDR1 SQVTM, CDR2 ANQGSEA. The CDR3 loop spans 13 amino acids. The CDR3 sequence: CSVLRQGGEKLFF. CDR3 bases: TGCAGCGTCCTAAGACAGGGTGGCGAAAAACTGTTTTTT.

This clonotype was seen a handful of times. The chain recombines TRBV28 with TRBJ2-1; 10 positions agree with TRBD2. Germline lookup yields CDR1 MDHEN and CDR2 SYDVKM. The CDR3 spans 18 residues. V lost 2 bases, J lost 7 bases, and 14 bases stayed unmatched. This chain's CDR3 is CASSLRSSGSQRGNEQFF. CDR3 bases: TGTGCCAGCAGTTTAAGGTCTAGCGGGAGTCAGAGGGGGAATGAGCAGTTCTTC.

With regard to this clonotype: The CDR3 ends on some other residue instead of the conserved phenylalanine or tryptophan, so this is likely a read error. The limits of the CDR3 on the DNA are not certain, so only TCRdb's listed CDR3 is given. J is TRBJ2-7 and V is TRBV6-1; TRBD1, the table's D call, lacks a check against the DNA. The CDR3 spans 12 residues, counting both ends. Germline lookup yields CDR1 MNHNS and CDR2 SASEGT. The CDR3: CASSEAQRDREI.

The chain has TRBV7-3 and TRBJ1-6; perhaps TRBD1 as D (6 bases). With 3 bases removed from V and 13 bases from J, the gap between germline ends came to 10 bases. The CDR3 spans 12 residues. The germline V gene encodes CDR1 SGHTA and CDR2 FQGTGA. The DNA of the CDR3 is TGTGCCAGCAGCTTCCCGGGGGCCCCCCTCCACTTT. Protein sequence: CASSFPGAPLHF.

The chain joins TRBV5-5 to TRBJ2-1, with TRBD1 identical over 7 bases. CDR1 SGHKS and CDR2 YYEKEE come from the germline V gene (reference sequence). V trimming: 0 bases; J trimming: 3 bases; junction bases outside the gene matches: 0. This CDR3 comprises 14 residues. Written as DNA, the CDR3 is TGTGCCAGCAGCTTGGACAGGGGCTACAATGAGCAGTTCTTC. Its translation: CASSLDRGYNEQFF.

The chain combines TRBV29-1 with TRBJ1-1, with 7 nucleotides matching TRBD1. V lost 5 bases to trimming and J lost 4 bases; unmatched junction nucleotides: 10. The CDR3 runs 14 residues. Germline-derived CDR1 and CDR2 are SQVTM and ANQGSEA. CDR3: CSVLLRQGGTEAFF. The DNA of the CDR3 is TGCAGCGTTTTACTACGACAGGGTGGCACTGAAGCTTTCTTT.

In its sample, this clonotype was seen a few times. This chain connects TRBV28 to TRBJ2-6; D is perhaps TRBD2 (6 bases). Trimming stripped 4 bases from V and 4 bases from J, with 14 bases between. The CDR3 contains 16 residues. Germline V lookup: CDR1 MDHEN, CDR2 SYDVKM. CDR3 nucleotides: TGTGCCAGCAGTTCCCTACGGGGGAGCGGGGCCAACGTCCTGACTTTC. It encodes CASSSLRGSGANVLTF.

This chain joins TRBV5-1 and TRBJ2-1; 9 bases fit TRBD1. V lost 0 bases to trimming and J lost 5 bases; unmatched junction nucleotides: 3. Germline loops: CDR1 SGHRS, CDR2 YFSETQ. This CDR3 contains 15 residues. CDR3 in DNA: TGCGCCAGCAGCTTGGTGGGACAGGGCCACAATGAGCAGTTCTTC. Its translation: CASSLVGQGHNEQFF.

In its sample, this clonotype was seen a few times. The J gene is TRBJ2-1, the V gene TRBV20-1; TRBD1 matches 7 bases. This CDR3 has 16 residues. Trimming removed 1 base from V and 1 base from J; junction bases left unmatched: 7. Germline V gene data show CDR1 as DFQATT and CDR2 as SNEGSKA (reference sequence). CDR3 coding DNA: TGCAGTGCTAGAGTTCTCCGGGGACAGTCCTACAATGAGCAGTTCTTC. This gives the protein CSARVLRGQSYNEQFF.

For the CDR3, the DNA is TGTGCCAGCAGCACCGGGAACTCTGGAAACACCATATATTTT. It specifies CASSTGNSGNTIYF. The chain uses TRBV11-3 and TRBJ1-3; D is ambiguous. The CDR3 totals 14 residues. Trimming shortened V by 5 bases and J by 0 bases, and 8 bases separated the two germline ends. Germline V CDR1 and CDR2: SGHNT, YENEEA.

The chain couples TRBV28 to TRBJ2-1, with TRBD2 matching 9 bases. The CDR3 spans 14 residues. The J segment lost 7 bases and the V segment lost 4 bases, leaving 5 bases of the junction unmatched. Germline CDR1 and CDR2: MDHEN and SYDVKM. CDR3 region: CASSYGTSRNEQFF. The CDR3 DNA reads TGTGCCAGCAGTTACGGGACTAGCAGAAATGAGCAGTTCTTC. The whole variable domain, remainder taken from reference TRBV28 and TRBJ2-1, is DVKVTQSSRYLVKRTGEKVFLECVQDMDHENMFWYRQDPGLGLRLIYFSYDVKMKEKGDIPEGYSVSREKKERFSLILESASTNQTSMYLCASSYGTSRNEQFFGPGTRLTVL.

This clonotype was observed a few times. For the CDR3, the DNA is TGTGCCAGCAGGGTAACAGGAGATACGCAGTATTTT. As protein: CASRVTGDTQYF. The V gene is TRBV11-2, the J gene TRBJ2-3, with a tentative D call TRBD1 (5 bases). The germline V gene has CDR1 SGHAT and CDR2 FQNNGV. This CDR3 spans 12 amino acids. Trimming removed 6 bases from V and 5 bases from J, with 9 bases in between.